This T cell receptor beta chain was profiled in a study of control samples from healthy donors and cancer patients. Data came from immunoSEQ multiplex PCR; TCRdb stores just in-frame clones and leaves some out. The sample contains about 130,000 clones, 75% to 95% of which appear only once. The CDR3 totals 15 residues. Germline CDR1 is SGHAT and CDR2 is FQNNGV. The V and J ends lost 3 bases and 4 bases respectively, with 14 bases between them. The sequenced material came from blood. V is TRBV11-2 and J is TRBJ2-3; D ambiguous. The receptor's source is a man aged 35 to 55 in good health. In nucleotides, the CDR3 is TGTGCCAGCAGCTTGTATTTTCGGGCTTCAGATACGCAGTATTTT. Its translation: CASSLYFRASDTQYF.